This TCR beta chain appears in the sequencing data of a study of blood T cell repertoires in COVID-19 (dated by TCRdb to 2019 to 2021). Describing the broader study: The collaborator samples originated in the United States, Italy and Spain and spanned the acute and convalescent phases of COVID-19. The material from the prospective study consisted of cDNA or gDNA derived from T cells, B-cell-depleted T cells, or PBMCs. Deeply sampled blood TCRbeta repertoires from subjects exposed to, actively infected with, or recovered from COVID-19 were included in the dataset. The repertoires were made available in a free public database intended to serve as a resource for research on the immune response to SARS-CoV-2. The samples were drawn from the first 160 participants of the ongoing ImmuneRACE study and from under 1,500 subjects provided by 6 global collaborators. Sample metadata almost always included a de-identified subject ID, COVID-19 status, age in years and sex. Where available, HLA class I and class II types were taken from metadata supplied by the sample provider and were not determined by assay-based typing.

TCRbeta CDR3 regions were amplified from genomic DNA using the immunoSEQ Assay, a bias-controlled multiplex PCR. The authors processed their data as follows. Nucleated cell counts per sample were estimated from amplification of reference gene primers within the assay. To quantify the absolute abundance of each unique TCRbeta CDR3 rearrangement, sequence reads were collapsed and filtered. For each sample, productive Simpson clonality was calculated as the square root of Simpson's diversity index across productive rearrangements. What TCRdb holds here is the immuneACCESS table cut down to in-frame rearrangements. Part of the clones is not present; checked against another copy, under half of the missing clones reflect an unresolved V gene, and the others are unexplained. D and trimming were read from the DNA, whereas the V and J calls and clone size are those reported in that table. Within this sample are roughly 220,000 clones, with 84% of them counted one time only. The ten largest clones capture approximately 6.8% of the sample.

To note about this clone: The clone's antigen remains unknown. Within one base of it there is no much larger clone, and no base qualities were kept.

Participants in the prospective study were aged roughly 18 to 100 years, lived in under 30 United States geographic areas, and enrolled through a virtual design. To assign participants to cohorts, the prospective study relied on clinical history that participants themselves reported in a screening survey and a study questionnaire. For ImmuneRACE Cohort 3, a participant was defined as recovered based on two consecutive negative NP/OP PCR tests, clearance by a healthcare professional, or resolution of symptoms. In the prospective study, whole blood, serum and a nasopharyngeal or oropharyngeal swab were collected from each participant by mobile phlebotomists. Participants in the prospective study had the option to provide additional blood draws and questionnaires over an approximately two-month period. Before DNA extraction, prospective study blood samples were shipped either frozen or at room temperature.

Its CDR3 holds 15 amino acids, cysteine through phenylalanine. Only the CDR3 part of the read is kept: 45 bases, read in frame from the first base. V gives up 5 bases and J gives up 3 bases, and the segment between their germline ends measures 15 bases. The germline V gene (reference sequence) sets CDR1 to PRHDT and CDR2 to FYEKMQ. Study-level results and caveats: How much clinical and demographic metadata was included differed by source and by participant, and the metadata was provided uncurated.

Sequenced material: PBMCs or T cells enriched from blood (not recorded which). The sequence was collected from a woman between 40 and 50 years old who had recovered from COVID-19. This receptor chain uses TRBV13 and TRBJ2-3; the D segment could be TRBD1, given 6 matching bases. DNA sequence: TGTGCCAGCAGCCCTCAGACAGGTCGAACAGATACGCAGTATTTT. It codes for CASSPQTGRTDTQYF.